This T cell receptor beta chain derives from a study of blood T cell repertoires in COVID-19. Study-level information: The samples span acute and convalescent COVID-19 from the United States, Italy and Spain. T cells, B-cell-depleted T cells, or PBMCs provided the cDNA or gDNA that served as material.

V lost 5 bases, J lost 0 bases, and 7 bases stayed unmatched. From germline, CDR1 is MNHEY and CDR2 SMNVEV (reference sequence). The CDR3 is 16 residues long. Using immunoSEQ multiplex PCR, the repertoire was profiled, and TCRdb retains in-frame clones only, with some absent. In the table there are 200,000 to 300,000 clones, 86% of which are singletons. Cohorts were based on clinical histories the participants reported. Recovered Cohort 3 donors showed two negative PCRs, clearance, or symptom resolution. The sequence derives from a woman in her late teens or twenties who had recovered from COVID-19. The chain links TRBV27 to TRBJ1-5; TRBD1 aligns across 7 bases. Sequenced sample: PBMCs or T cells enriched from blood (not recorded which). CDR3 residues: CASSPGTVYSNQPQHF. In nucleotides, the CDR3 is TGTGCCAGCAGTCCGGGGACAGTTTATAGCAATCAGCCCCAGCATTTT.